This record covers a single T cell receptor (beta chain). The antigen is undetermined. This specimen comes from a study of human versus mouse CDR3 diversity and MHC coevolution. Study-level information: Between roughly 0.6 x 10^7 and 1.8 x 10^7 valid reads came from each sample. Study conclusions and caveats: By iCHAO1, human TCR beta clonotypes numbered approximately 1.5 million, the most.

Naive CD4 T cells were sorted as CD45RO-negative, CD62L-positive. The data were produced by immunoSEQ multiplex PCR, yet TCRdb's version contains in-frame clones alone and is incomplete. The sample includes more than 55,000 clones, about 94% seen only once; the top ten take about 19%. The specimen sequenced was naive CD4+ T cells from blood. Subset here: CD45RO-negative CD62L-positive naive CD4 T cells. This clonotype originated in a person aged 55-75 years in good health.

The CDR3 loop is CASSSSASGRVGNEQFF. Here the CDR3 DNA reads TGTGCCAGCAGTTCGTCGGCGAGCGGGAGGGTCGGCAATGAGCAGTTCTTC. The chain recombines TRBV28 with TRBJ2-1; 10 bases match TRBD2. Trimming at V came to 4 bases and at J to 6 bases, leaving 12 bases not matched to a gene. Looked up from germline, CDR1 is MDHEN and CDR2 is SYDVKM. The CDR3 is 17 amino acids.